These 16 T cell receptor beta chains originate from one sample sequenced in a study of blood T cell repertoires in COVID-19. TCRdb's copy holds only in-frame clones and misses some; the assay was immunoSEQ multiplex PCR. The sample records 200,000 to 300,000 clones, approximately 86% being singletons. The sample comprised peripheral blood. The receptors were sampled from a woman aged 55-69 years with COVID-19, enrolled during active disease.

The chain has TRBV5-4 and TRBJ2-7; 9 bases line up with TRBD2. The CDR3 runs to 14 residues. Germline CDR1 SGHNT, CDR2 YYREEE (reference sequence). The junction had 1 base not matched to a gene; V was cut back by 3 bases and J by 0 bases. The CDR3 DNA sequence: TGTGCCAGCAGCTCGACTAGCGGCTCCTACGAGCAGTACTTC. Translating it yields CASSSTSGSYEQYF.

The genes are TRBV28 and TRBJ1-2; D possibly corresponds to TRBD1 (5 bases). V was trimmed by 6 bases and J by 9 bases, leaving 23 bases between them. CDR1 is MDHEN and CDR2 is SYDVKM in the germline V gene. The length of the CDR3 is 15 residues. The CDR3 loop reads CASSSSAPGWVSYTF. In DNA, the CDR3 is TGTGCCAGCAGCTCCTCGGCCCCAGGGTGGGTGAGCTACACCTTC.

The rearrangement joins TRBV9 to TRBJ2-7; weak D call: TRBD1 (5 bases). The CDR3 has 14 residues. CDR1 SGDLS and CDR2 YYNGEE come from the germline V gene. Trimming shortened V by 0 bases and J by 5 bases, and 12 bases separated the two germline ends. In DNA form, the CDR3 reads TGTGCCAGCAGCGTAGGTCCAGGGTACCACGAGCAGTACTTC. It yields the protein CASSVGPGYHEQYF.

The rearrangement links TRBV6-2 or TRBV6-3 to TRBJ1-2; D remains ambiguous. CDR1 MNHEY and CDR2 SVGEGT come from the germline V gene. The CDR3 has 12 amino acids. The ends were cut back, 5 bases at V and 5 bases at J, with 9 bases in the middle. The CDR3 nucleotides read TGTGCCAGCAGTCCGCAGCGATATGGCTACACCTTC. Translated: CASSPQRYGYTF.

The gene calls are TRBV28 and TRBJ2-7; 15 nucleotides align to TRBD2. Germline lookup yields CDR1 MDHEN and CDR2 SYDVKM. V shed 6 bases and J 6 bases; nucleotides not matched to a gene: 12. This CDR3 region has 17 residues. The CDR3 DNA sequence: TGTGCCAGCAGGCATCCCGGACTAGCGGGAGGGCTCACCGAGCAGTACTTC. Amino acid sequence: CASRHPGLAGGLTEQYF.

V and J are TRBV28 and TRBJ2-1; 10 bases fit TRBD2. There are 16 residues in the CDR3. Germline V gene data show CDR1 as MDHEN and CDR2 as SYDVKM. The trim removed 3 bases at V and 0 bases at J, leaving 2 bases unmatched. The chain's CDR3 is CASSFPSGSSYNEQFF. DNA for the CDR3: TGTGCCAGCAGTTTTCCTAGCGGGAGCTCCTACAATGAGCAGTTCTTC.

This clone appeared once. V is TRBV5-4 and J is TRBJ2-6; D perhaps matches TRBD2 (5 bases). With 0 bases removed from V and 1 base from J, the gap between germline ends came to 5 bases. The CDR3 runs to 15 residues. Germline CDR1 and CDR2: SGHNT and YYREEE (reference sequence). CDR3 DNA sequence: TGTGCCAGCAGCTTGGGAGGGTCTGGGGCCAACGTCCTGACTTTC. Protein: CASSLGGSGANVLTF.

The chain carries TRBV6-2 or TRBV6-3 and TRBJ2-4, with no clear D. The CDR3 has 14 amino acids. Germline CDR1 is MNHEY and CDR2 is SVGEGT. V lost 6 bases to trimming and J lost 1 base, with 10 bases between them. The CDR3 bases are TGTGCCAGCAGCTTAATCCTTGCCAAAAACATTCAGTACTTC. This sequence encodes CASSLILAKNIQYF.

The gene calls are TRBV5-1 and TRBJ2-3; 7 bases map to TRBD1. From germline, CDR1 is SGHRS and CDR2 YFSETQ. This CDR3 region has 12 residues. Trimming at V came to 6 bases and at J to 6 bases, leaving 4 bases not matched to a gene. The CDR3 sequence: CASNRGRDTQYF. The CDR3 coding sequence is TGCGCCAGCAACAGGGGTCGGGATACGCAGTATTTT.

The chain's CDR3 is CASSLDGQGGQPQHF. Here the CDR3 DNA reads TGTGCCAGCAGCTTAGACGGACAGGGTGGACAGCCCCAGCATTTT. The chain recombines TRBV7-2 with TRBJ1-5; 8 bases are shared with TRBD1. CDR1 is SGHTA and CDR2 is FQGNSA in the germline V gene. The V and J ends lost 1 base and 7 bases, in that order; junction bases with no gene match: 6. CDR3 size: 15 residues.

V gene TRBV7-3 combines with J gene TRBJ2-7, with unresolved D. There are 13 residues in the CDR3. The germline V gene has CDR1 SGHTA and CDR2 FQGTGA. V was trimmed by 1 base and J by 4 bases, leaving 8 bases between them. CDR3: CASSLRHEYEQYF. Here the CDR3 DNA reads TGTGCCAGCAGCTTAAGGCATGAATACGAGCAGTACTTC.

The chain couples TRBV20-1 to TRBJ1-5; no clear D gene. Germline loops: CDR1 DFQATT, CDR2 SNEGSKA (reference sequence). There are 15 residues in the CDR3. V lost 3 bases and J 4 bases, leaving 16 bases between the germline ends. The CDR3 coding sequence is TGCAGTGCTAGTGCCGGGTATAGCGGGAATCAGCCCCAGCATTTT. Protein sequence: CSASAGYSGNQPQHF.

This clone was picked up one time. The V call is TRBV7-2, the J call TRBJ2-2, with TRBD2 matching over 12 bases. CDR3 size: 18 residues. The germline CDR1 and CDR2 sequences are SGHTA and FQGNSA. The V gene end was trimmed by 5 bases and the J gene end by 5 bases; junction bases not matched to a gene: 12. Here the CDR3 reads CASSRMTSGGTGTGELFF. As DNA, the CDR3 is TGTGCCAGCAGCCGGATGACTAGCGGGGGCACGGGGACCGGGGAGCTGTTTTTT.

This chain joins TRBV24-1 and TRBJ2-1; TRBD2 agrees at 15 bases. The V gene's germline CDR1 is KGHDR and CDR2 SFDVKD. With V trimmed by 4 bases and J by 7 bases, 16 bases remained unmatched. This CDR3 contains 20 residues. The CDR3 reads CATSERRASGTSGRLNEQFF. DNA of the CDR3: TGTGCCACCAGTGAACGGCGGGCGTCCGGGACTAGCGGGAGGTTAAATGAGCAGTTCTTC.

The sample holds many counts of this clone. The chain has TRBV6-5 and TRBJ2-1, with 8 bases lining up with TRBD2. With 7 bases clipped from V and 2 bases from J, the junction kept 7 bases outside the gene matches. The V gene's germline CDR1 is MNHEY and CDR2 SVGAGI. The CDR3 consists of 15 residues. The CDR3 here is CASTSSSGPYNEQFF. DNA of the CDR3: TGTGCCAGCACCTCGTCTAGCGGGCCCTACAATGAGCAGTTCTTC.

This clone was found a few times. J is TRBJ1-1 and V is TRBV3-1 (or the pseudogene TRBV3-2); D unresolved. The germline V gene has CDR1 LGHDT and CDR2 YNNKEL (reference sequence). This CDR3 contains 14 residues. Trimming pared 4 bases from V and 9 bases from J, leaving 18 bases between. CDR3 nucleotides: TGTGCCAGCAGCCCCACCGCGAGGCCGATACAAGCTTTCTTT. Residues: CASSPTARPIQAFF.